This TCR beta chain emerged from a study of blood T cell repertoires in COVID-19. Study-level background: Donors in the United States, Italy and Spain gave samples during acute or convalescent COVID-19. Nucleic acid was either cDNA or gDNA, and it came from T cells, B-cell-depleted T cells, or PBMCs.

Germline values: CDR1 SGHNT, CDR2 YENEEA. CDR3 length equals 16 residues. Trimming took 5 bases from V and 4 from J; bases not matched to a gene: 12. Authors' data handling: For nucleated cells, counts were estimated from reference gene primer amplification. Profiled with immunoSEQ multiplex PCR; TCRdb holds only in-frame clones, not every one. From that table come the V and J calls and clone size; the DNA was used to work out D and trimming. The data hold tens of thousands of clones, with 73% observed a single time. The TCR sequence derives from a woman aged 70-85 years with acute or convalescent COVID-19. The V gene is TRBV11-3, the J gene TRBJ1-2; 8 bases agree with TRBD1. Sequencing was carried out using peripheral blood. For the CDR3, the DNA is TGTGCCAGCAGCCCGCGGGACAGGCCTAAGCCCTATGGCTACACCTTC. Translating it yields CASSPRDRPKPYGYTF.